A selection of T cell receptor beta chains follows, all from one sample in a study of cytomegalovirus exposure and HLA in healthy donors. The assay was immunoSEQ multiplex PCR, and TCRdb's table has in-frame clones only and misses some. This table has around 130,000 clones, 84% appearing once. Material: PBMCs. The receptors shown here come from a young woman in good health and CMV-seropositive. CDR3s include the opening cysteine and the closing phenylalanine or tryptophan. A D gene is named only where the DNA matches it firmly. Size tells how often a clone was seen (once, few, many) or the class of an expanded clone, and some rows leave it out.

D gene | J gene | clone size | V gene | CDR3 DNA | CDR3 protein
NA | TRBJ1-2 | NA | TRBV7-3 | TGTGCCAGCAGCGTCACCGGACAGCCCTCCTATGGCTACACCTTC | CASSVTGQPSYGYTF
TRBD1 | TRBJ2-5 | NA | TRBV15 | TGTGCCACCAGCAGTGGAGACAGGGGGCTAGAGACCCAGTACTTC | CATSSGDRGLETQYF
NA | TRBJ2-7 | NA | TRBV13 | TGTGCCAGCAGGCGGACTGGGAGCTCCTACGAGCAGTACTTC | CASRRTGSSYEQYF
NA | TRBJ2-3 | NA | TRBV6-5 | TGTGCCAGCAGTTACTCGGCTCGGAGTGATACGCAGTATTTT | CASSYSARSDTQYF
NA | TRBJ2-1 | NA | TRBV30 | TGTGCCTGGAGCAGGCAGTCCTACAATGAGCAGTTCTTC | CAWSRQSYNEQFF
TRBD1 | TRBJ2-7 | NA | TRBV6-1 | TGTGCCAGCCAGACAGGGCCGATTAGCTCCTACGAGCAGTACTTC | CASQTGPISSYEQYF
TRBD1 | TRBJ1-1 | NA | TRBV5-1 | TGCGCCAGCAGCAGGGGGCTCGCTGAAGCTTTCTTT | CASSRGLAEAFF
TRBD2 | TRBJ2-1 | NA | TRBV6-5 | TGTGCCAGCAGTTCGGCTAGCGGGGGCTCGGATGAGCAGTTCTTC | CASSSASGGSDEQFF
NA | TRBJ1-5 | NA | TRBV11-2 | TGTGCCAGCAGCTTAGGGCGCGGGGGCAATCAGCCCCAGCATTTT | CASSLGRGGNQPQHF
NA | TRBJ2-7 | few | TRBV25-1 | TGTGCCAGCAGTGAATCTGGAGAATACGAGCAGTACTTC | CASSESGEYEQYF
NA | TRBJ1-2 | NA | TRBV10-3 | TGTGCCATCAGTGAGGGGCAGGGAGGAAGCTACACCTTC | CAISEGQGGSYTF
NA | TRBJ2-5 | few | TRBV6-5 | TGTGCCAGCAGTTACTCCGGGGGGCAGGAGACCCAGTACTTC | CASSYSGGQETQYF
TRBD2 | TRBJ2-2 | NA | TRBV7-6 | TGTGCCAGCAGCGCCCAGTTGGGCGGGGGAGGCGGGGGAGACACCGGGGAGCTGTTTTTT | CASSAQLGGGGGGDTGELFF
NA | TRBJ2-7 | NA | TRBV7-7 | TGTGCTAGCAGCTTAGCACCCGGGGCCTACGAGCAGTACTTC | CASSLAPGAYEQYF
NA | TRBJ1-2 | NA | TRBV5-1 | TGCGCCAGCAGCCCACGGGACAACAACTATGGCTACACCTTC | CASSPRDNNYGYTF
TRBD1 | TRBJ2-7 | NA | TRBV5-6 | TGTGCCAGCAGCTCGCCTCCGGGACAGGTGATTTACGAGCAGTACTTC | CASSSPPGQVIYEQYF
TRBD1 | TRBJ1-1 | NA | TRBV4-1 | TGCGCCAGCAGCCAAGTCACAGGGGGGGCTCACACTGAAGCTTTCTTT | CASSQVTGGAHTEAFF
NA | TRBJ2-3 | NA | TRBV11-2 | TGTGCCAGCAGCAAGAGCATCTCGGATACGCAGTATTTT | CASSKSISDTQYF
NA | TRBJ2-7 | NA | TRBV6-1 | TGTGCCAGCAGTGGGGACTCCTACGAGCAGTACTTC | CASSGDSYEQYF
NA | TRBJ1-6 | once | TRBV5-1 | TGCGCCAGCAGCTTGGACAGGGTTGACTCACCCCTCCACTTT | CASSLDRVDSPLHF
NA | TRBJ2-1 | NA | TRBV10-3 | TGTGCCATCAGTGAGTCTGACTTTCGGAGCTCCTACAATGAGCAGTTCTTC | CAISESDFRSSYNEQFF
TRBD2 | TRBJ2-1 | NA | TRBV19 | TGTGCCAGTAGTATGACTAGCGGGGGGTATGAGCAGTTCTTC | CASSMTSGGYEQFF
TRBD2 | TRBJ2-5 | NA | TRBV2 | TGTGCCAGCAGTGATGGGCTAGCGGGGGGGCCGGGGAGGGAGACCCAGTACTTC | CASSDGLAGGPGRETQYF
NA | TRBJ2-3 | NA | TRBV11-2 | TGTGCCAGCACCACGATAGGCGGGCCTGCAGATACGCAGTATTTT | CASTTIGGPADTQYF
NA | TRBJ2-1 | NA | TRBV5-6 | TGTGCCAGCAGCGAGGGGGGGAGCTCCTACAATGAGCAGTTCTTC | CASSEGGSSYNEQFF
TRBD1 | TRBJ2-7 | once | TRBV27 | TGTGCCAGCAGCCTGGGACAGGCTATACTCTACGAGCAGTACTTC | CASSLGQAILYEQYF
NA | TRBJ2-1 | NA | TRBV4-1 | TGCGCCAGCAGACAAGTAGTTTCACAGAGCTCCTACAATGAGCAGTTCTTC | CASRQVVSQSSYNEQFF
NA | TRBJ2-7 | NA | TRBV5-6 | TGTGCCAGCAGCTTGGGGGACTTTCCCTACGAGCAGTACTTC | CASSLGDFPYEQYF
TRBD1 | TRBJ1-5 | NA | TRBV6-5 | TGTGCCAGCAGCCCCGACAGGGGAACTAATCAGCCCCAGCATTTT | CASSPDRGTNQPQHF
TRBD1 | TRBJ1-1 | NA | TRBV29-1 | TGCAGCGCCCCCCCCTCGGGACAGGGATTAGACACTGAAGCTTTCTTT | CSAPPSGQGLDTEAFF
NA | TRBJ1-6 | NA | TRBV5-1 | TGCGCCAGCAGCTTGAGCCCATATAATTCACCCCTCCACTTT | CASSLSPYNSPLHF
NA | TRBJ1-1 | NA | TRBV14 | TGTGCCAGCAGCCAAGCGGGGGGCACTGAAGCTTTCTTT | CASSQAGGTEAFF
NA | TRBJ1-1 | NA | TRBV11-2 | TGTGCCAGCAGCTTAGATGGGGAGTACACTGAAGCTTTCTTT | CASSLDGEYTEAFF
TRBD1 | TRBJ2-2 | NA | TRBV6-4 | TGTGCCAGTGGCACCGGGACAGGGGACACCGGGGAGCTGTTTTTT | CASGTGTGDTGELFF
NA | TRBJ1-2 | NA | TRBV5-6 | TGTGCCAGCAGCTTGGATACTAACTATGGCTACACCTTC | CASSLDTNYGYTF
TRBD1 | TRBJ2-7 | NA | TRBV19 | TGTGCCAGTAGCGACAGGGGCTCCGAGCAGTACTTC | CASSDRGSEQYF
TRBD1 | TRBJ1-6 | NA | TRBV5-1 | TGCGCCAGCAGCTTGCGCTGGGACAGGGGGTACTCACCCCTCCACTTT | CASSLRWDRGYSPLHF
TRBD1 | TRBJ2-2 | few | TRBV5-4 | TGTGCCAGCAGCTTGGACAGGGGAAACACCGGGGAGCTGTTTTTT | CASSLDRGNTGELFF